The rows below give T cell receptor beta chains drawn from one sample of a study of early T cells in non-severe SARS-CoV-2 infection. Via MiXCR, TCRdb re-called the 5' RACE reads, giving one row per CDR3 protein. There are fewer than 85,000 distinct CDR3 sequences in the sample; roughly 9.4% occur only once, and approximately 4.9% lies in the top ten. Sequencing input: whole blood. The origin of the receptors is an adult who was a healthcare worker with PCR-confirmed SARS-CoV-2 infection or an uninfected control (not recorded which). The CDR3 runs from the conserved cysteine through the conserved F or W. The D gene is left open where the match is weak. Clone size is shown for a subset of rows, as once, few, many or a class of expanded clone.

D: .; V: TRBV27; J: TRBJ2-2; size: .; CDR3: CASSLSRYQTTGELFF; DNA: TGTGCCAGCAGTTTATCGCGTTACCAGACCACCGGGGAGCTGTTTTTT
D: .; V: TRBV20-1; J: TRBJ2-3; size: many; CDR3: CSARVQAFTDTQYF; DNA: TGCAGTGCTAGAGTCCAGGCTTTCACAGATACGCAGTATTTT
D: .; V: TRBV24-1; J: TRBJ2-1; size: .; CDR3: CATREASALSGGEQFF; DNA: TGTGCCACCAGGGAGGCTAGCGCCCTCTCGGGCGGTGAGCAGTTCTTC
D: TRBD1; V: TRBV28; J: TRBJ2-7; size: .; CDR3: CASSLDRPGNEQYF; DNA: TGTGCCAGCAGTTTGGACAGGCCAGGGAACGAGCAGTACTTC
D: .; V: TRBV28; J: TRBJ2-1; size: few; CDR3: CASSWQGRNEQFF; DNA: TGTGCCAGCAGTTGGCAGGGCAGGAATGAGCAGTTCTTC
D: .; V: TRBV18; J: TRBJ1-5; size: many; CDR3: CASSPQGNQPQHF; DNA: TGTGCCAGCTCACCGCAGGGAAATCAGCCCCAGCATTTT
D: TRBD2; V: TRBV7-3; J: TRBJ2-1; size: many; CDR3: CASSFLAGGSNEQFF; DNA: TGTGCCAGCAGCTTCCTAGCGGGAGGATCCAATGAGCAGTTCTTC
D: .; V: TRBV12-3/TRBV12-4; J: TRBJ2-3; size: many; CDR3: CASSLEGSIVYF; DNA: TGTGCCAGCAGTTTAGAGGGTAGTATCGTGTATTTT
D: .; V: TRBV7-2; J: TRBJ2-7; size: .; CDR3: CASSRPGPRTYEQYF; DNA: TGTGCCAGCAGCAGACCGGGACCCCGGACCTACGAGCAGTACTTC
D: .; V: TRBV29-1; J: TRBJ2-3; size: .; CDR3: CSVPLNSNTQYF; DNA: TGCAGCGTGCCCTTGAATAGTAATACGCAGTATTTT
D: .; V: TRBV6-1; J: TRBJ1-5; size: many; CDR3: CASSTRRDQPQHF; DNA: TGTGCCAGCAGTACTAGGAGGGATCAGCCCCAGCATTTT
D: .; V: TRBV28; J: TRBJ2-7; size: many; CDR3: CASSSNDRKDYEQYF; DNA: TGTGCCAGCAGTTCCAACGACAGGAAAGACTACGAGCAGTACTTC
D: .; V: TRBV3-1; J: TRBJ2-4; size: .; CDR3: CASSHGGNNIQYF; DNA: TGTGCCAGCAGCCACGGGGGTAACAACATTCAGTACTTC
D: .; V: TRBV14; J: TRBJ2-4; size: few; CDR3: CASSPLGSAKNIQYF; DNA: TGTGCCAGCAGCCCTCTAGGAAGTGCCAAAAACATTCAGTACTTC
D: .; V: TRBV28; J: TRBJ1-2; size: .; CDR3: CASSLFREHGYTF; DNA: TGTGCCAGCAGTTTATTCAGGGAGCATGGCTACACCTTC
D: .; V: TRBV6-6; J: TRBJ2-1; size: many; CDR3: CASSYSKGPGAVEQFF; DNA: TGTGCCAGCAGTTACTCGAAGGGACCCGGAGCGGTTGAGCAGTTCTTC
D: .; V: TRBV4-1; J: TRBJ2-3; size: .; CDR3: CASSQDVDTQYF; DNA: TGCGCCAGCAGCCAAGATGTAGATACGCAGTATTTT
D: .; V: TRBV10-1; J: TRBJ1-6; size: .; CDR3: CASSERAENSPLHF; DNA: TGCGCCAGCAGTGAGCGGGCGGAGAATTCACCCCTCCACTTT
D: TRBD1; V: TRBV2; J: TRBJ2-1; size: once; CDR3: CASSEMTGIRVNEQFF; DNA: TGTGCCAGCAGTGAGATGACAGGGATTAGGGTCAATGAGCAGTTCTTC
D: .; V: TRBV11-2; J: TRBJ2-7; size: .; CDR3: CASSLGGRTPSHEQYF; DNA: TGTGCCAGCAGCTTAGGGGGCCGGACCCCAAGCCACGAGCAGTACTTC
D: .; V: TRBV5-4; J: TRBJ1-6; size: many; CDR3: CASSFRGSRSPLHF; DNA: TGTGCCAGCAGCTTCCGGGGATCACGATCACCCCTCCACTTT
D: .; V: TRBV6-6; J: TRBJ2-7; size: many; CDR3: CASSYSRGSDEQYF; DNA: TGTGCCAGCAGTTACTCGAGAGGGTCCGACGAGCAGTACTTC
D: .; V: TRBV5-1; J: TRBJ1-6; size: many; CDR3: CASSLAQDSPLHF; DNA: TGCGCCAGCAGCTTGGCCCAGGATTCACCCCTCCACTTT
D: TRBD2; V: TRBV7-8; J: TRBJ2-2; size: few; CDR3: CASSLGSGRSVGELFF; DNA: TGTGCCAGCAGTCTGGGTAGCGGGAGGAGCGTCGGGGAGCTGTTTTTT
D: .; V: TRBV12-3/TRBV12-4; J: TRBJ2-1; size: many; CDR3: CASSSRVSRWAGNEQFF; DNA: TGTGCCAGCAGCTCCCGCGTCAGTAGGTGGGCCGGTAATGAGCAGTTCTTC
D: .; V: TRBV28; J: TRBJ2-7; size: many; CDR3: CASRVRGYEQYF; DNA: TGTGCCAGCAGGGTCAGGGGATACGAGCAGTACTTC
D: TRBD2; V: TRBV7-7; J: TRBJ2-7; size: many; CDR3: CASSVGLAESEQYF; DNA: TGTGCCAGCAGCGTAGGGCTAGCGGAAAGCGAGCAGTACTTC
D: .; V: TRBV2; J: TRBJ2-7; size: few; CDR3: CASRNNEQYF; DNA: TGTGCCAGCAGGAATAACGAGCAGTACTTC
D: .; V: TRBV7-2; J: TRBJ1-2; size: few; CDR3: CASSLGGSSADGYTF; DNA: TGTGCCAGCAGCTTAGGGGGCAGCTCCGCCGATGGCTACACCTTC
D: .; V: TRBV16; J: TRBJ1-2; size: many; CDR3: CASSQRTASGYTF; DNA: TGTGCCAGCAGCCAAAGGACGGCTTCTGGCTACACCTTC
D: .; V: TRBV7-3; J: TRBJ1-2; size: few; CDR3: CASSLIGPWSLLQRYGYTF; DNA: TGTGCCAGCAGCTTAATAGGGCCCTGGTCGCTTCTGCAACGGTATGGCTACACCTTC
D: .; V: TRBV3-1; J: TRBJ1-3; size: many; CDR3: CASSQGGTVDNTIYF; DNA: TGTGCCAGCAGCCAAGGGGGAACGGTGGACAACACCATATATTTT
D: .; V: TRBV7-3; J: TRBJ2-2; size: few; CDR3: CASSSETSTGELFF; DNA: TGTGCCAGCAGCTCGGAGACAAGCACCGGGGAGCTGTTTTTT
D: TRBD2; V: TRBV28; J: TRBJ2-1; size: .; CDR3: CASGAGVNEQFF; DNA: TGTGCCAGTGGGGCGGGAGTTAATGAGCAGTTCTTC
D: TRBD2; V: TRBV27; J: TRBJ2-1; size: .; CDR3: CASSLSVLAGDNEQFF; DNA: TGTGCCAGCAGTTTATCGGTACTAGCGGGGGACAATGAGCAGTTCTTC
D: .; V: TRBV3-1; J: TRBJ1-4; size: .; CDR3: CASSQDSEKLYF; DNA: TGTGCCAGCAGCCAGGACAGCGAAAAACTGTATTTT
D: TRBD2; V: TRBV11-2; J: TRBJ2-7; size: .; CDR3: CASSSLAGAQSSYEQYF; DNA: TGTGCCAGCAGCTCCCTAGCGGGAGCTCAGAGCTCCTACGAGCAGTACTTC
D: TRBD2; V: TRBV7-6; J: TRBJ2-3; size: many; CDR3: CASSLVGGRTDTQYF; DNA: TGTGCCAGCAGCTTAGTAGGCGGGAGAACAGATACGCAGTATTTT
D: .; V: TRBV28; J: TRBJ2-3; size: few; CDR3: CASSFFGAPATDTQYF; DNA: TGTGCCAGCAGTTTTTTCGGGGCCCCAGCAACAGATACGCAGTATTTT
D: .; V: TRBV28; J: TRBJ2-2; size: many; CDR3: CASSFRLSATGELFF; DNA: TGTGCCAGCAGTTTTCGACTTTCGGCTACCGGGGAGCTGTTTTTT
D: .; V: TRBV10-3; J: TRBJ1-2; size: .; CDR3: CAISGPRGGSQGYTF; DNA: TGTGCCATCAGCGGCCCCCGGGGGGGATCACAGGGCTACACCTTC
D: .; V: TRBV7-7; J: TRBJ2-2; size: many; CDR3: CASAQVLTGELFF; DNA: TGTGCCAGCGCACAGGTCCTTACCGGGGAGCTGTTTTTT
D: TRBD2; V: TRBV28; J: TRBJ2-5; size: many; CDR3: CASSPLGRAPREETQYF; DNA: TGTGCCAGCAGTCCCCTGGGGAGGGCCCCGCGGGAGGAGACCCAGTACTTC
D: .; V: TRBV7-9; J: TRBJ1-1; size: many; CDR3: CASSLAPLSSEAFF; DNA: TGTGCCAGCAGCTTGGCCCCGTTAAGCTCTGAAGCTTTCTTT
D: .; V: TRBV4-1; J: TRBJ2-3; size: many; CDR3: CASSQNIYRGQSRTDTQYF; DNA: TGCGCCAGCAGCCAAAATATATATAGAGGGCAGTCCCGCACAGATACGCAGTATTTT
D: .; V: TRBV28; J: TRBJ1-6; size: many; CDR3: CASRLQGGGSPLHF; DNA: TGTGCCAGCAGGTTACAGGGAGGAGGATCACCCCTCCACTTT
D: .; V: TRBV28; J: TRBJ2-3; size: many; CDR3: CASSPGGAPDTQYF; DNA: TGTGCCAGCAGTCCTGGGGGGGCGCCAGATACGCAGTATTTT
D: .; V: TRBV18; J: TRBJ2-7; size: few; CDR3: CASSLNAGLDEQYF; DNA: TGTGCCAGCTCACTCAACGCAGGGTTGGACGAGCAGTACTTC
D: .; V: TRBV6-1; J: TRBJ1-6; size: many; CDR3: CASSEDSSSYNSPLHF; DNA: TGTGCCAGCAGTGAAGACAGTAGCTCCTATAATTCACCCCTCCACTTT
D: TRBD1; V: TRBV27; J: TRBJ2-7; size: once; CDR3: CASSSQGTGVYEQYF; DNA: TGTGCCAGCAGTTCCCAAGGGACAGGGGTCTACGAGCAGTACTTC
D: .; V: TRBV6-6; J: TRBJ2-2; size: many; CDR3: CASSRGMAKNTGELFF; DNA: TGTGCCAGCAGCCGTGGGATGGCGAAGAACACCGGGGAGCTGTTTTTT